This T cell receptor beta chain is drawn from a study of CD4 T cells in relation to SARS-CoV-2 and coronaviruses. Deep TCR-beta sequencing used DNA from uncultured naive and memory CD4+ T cells. Profiling relied on immunoSEQ multiplex PCR, and the TCRdb table lists in-frame clones only, not all of them. The sample lists 55,000 to 70,000 clones; approximately 93% were seen once. Broader study findings: Approximately 65% of donors had memory CD4+ clonotypes crossrecognizing SARS-CoV-2 and common cold coronavirus spike. Monoreactive clones expanded significantly more to SARS-CoV-2 than crossreactive clones did.

Unexposed donor CD4+ T cells date from 2011-2018, before the COVID-19 pandemic. Naive and memory CD4+ T cells were separated from cryopreserved PBMCs. Germline assignment: CDR1 SGHTA and CDR2 FQGNSA. The V and J ends lost 7 bases and 13 bases, in that order; junction bases with no gene match: 15. The CDR3 length is 13 residues. A word on this clone: Its matching antigen is unknown.

The sample consisted of naive CD4+ T cells from PBMCs. Subset specified: naive CD4+ T cells isolated by negative enrichment. This sequence joins TRBV7-2 and TRBJ1-1; 7 nucleotides line up with TRBD1. This TCR came from a human donor in good health. The CDR3 DNA reads as TGTGCCAGCATTTTTCCGGGGGGTCAGGGGGGTTTCTTT. As protein: CASIFPGGQGGFF. The whole variable domain, remainder taken from reference TRBV7-2 and TRBJ1-1, is GAGVSQSPSNKVTEKGKDVELRCDPISGHTALYWYRQSLGQGLEFLIYFQGNSAPDKSGLPSDRFSAERTGGSVSTLTIQRTQQEDSAVYLCASIFPGGQGGFFGQGTRLTVV.